These T cell receptor beta chains were read from a single sample in a study of PD-1 blockade in classical Hodgkin lymphoma. Generated by immunoSEQ multiplex PCR, the TCRdb table keeps only in-frame clones and is missing some. This table has 21,000 or so clones, over 70% appearing once. The sequencing here drew on peripheral blood mononuclear cells (PBMCs), taken before the second cycle of nivolumab. The receptors stem from a human donor with classical Hodgkin lymphoma. Each CDR3 is given with its conserved first and last residue. A D gene is named only where the DNA matches it firmly. The size field is filled for only some rows; it gives once, few, many or a size class.

>once|TRBV2|TRBD1|15
CASSLDRGRSEKLFF
>-|TRBV11-3|-|15
CASSQNRDPYNEQFF
>-|TRBV5-1|-|11
CASSSGPKLFF
>-|TRBV4-1|-|13
CASSPTNQRGAFF
>-|TRBV25-1|-|12
CASRGGNQPQHF
>-|TRBV9|-|14
CASSLRDSGNTIYF
>-|TRBV29-1|-|14
CSAWGGTDDYEQYF
>-|TRBV29-1|-|15
CSVETPDISSYEQYF
>once|TRBV4-1|-|14
CASSQAGNYNEQFF
>few|TRBV29-1|-|10
CSVYGGEQFF
>once|TRBV21-1|-|17
CASSKASLAGGPYEQFF
>-|TRBV6-5|-|13
CASRGISYNEQFF
>-|TRBV15|-|14
CATSSGLSSSPLHF
>few|TRBV18|-|15
CASSPRTTANYGYTF
>-|TRBV7-2|-|14
CASSPTRGNEKLFF
>few|TRBV6-1|TRBD1|15
CASSTAGQGIYEQYF
>once|TRBV6-5|TRBD1|15
CASSYSSGGSSPLHF
>-|TRBV11-1|TRBD2|17
CASSLAVGAGGQETQYF
>once|TRBV9|-|15
CASSAEGLANQPQHF
>-|TRBV23-1|-|15
CASSQLQPLLYGYTF
>-|TRBV19|TRBD1|14
CASGQGEGFETQYF
>-|TRBV6-5|-|13
CASRLFTGTEAFF
>-|TRBV6-6|-|14
CASSYPGGNTEAFF
>once|TRBV6-6|-|14
CASSYAEGSTEAFF
>-|TRBV5-8|-|13
CASSFGQIYEQYF
>-|TRBV11-3|TRBD2|16
CASSLDVSGTENEQFF
>few|TRBV6-5|TRBD2|13
CASSPGLANTQYF
>-|TRBV10-3|-|16
CAISESIRGRITEAFF
>few|TRBV28|-|14
CASSFGGRPYGYTF
>-|TRBV2|TRBD2|13
CASTAGAKETQYF
>few|TRBV7-9|-|12
CASSPSSYEQYF
>once|TRBV19|-|11
CASSLNYGYTF
>-|TRBV6-1|-|15
CASSGAGTGSYEQYF
>-|TRBV5-1|-|17
CASSLALKGVSDNEQFF
>-|TRBV7-8|-|14
CASSADVDNSPLHF
>medium-sized|TRBV7-9|-|14
CASSPPGFGGGYTF
>-|TRBV5-1|-|14
CASSLGRVNTEAFF
>-|TRBV5-1|-|16
CASSLAMLAFNHEQFF
>-|TRBV19|-|17
CASSKNRASSYNSPLHF
>-|TRBV15|-|14
CATSTDTRNQPQHF
>-|TRBV19|TRBD1|13
CASAADRAYEQYF
>-|TRBV7-2|-|15
CASSLEIQRAGEQFF
>few|TRBV7-2|-|15
CASSLAGRSTDTQYF
>-|TRBV2|-|15
CASRKTGGAGNTIYF
>-|TRBV2|TRBD2|14
CASGTLAGVETQYF
>-|TRBV18|TRBD1|14
CASSLRDRVDEQFF
>-|TRBV12-2|-|18
CASRLPPLERGAYNEQFF
>-|TRBV7-2|TRBD2|16
CASSFLSSGRGETQYF
>-|TRBV4-1|-|15
CASSQPRQYSYEQYF
>-|TRBV11-1|-|15
CASSPMGGSGNTIYF
>once|TRBV9|-|14
CASSVEEGGMEQYF
>-|TRBV5-1|-|14
CASSLSGGDQPQHF
>-|TRBV5-1|-|16
CASSYSGQLFTDTQYF
>medium-sized|TRBV27|-|15
CASSLGPAMNTEAFF
>-|TRBV27|-|15
CASSLVRGGYTEAFF